The 29 T cell receptor beta chains reported below all come from one sample, sequenced in a study of cytomegalovirus exposure and HLA in healthy donors. 60 Vbeta and 13 Jbeta primers were used in PCR. Using immunoSEQ multiplex PCR, the repertoire was profiled, and TCRdb retains in-frame clones only, with some absent. The sample consists of some 150,000 clones, approximately 72% of them appearing once. The specimen was PBMCs. These receptors were obtained from a human donor in good health.

The chain carries TRBV15 and TRBJ2-7; 7 bases align to TRBD2. Germline loops: CDR1 LNHNV, CDR2 YYDKDF (reference sequence). The V and J ends lost 3 bases and 3 bases, in that order; junction bases with no gene match: 8. The CDR3 length is 15 residues. CDR3 sequence (DNA): TGTGCCACCAGCAGTATAGCGGGTTTCGACTACGAGCAGTACTTC. Translating it yields CATSSIAGFDYEQYF.

J is TRBJ2-7 and V is TRBV5-1, with 11 bases lining up with TRBD2. V gave up 4 bases and J gave up 2 bases; unmatched junction bases: 5. From germline, CDR1 is SGHRS and CDR2 YFSETQ. CDR3 length equals 15 residues. CDR3 coding DNA: TGCGCCAGCAGCCACCCGACTAGCGGGACCTACGAGCAGTACTTC. Translation gives CASSHPTSGTYEQYF.

The rearrangement uses TRBV19 and TRBJ2-7; 8 nucleotides line up with TRBD1. The CDR3 loop spans 13 amino acids. Looked up from germline, CDR1 is LNHDA and CDR2 is SQIVND (reference sequence). The V and J ends lost 3 bases and 7 bases, in that order; junction bases with no gene match: 5. CDR3 bases: TGTGCCAGTAGTATTTTCCGACAGGGGGAGCAGTACTTC. Its translation is CASSIFRQGEQYF.

The chain uses TRBV5-1 and TRBJ1-4; D is ambiguous. Trimming pared 0 bases from V and 0 bases from J, leaving 3 bases between. The V gene's germline CDR1 is SGHRS and CDR2 YFSETQ. The CDR3 contains 14 residues. The DNA for the CDR3 is TGCGCCAGCAGCTTGGGCGCAACTAATGAAAAACTGTTTTTT. Protein sequence: CASSLGATNEKLFF.

This clone came up a few times. CDR3 nucleotides: TGTGCCAGTAGCGGGGGTGAGACCCAGTACTTC. Its protein is CASSGGETQYF. The genes are TRBV6-1 and TRBJ2-5; 9 nucleotides line up with TRBD2. Germline CDR1 is MNHNS and CDR2 is SASEGT. V shed 9 bases, J shed 5 bases, and the junction held 1 base outside the gene matches. The CDR3 sequence is 11 residues long.

The chain couples TRBV30 to TRBJ1-4; unclear D gene. The V end lost 0 bases, the J end lost 7 bases, and 3 bases lay between the germline ends. The CDR3 has 11 residues. Looked up from germline, CDR1 is GTSNPN and CDR2 is SVGIG (reference sequence). CDR3 in DNA: TGTGCCTGGAGTGTGGCTGAAAAACTGTTTTTT. As protein: CAWSVAEKLFF.

This clone was detected only a few times. The chain is built from TRBV5-6 and TRBJ1-1; 8 positions agree with TRBD1. The CDR3 is 17 amino acids. Germline V gene sequence: CDR1 SGHDT, CDR2 YYEEEE. The V gene end was trimmed by 6 bases and the J gene end by 4 bases; junction bases not matched to a gene: 17. The chain's CDR3 is CASTTLTGDPYPTEAFF. CDR3 DNA: TGTGCCAGCACCACCCTGACAGGGGACCCTTATCCCACTGAAGCTTTCTTT.

The genes are TRBV5-1 and TRBJ1-1; 9 bases map to TRBD1. CDR1 is SGHRS and CDR2 is YFSETQ in the germline V gene. The length of the CDR3 is 13 residues. V dropped 4 bases and J dropped 8; count of bases not matched to a gene: 6. DNA for the CDR3: TGCGCCAGCAGCATCACAGGGGGCGGAGAAGCTTTCTTT. Residues: CASSITGGGEAFF.

This chain uses TRBV5-6 with TRBJ2-1; 10 bases match TRBD2. Per the germline V gene, CDR1 is SGHDT and CDR2 is YYEEEE. The CDR3 sequence is 16 residues long. After removal of 7 bases from V and 0 bases from J, the junction contained 7 bases not matched to a gene. In DNA form, the CDR3 reads TGTGCCAGCTCGAGACTAGCGGGCGACTCCTACAATGAGCAGTTCTTC. Its protein is CASSRLAGDSYNEQFF.

The CDR3 sequence: CASTMTGTGYNEQFF. Here the CDR3 DNA reads TGTGCCAGCACGATGACCGGGACAGGGTACAATGAGCAGTTCTTC. The chain combines TRBV6-5 with TRBJ2-1, with TRBD1 identical over 9 bases. With V trimmed by 7 bases and J by 4 bases, 8 bases remained unmatched. The CDR3 runs to 15 residues. In germline, CDR1 is MNHEY, CDR2 SVGAGI.

The rearrangement links TRBV4-1 to TRBJ1-5, with D perhaps matching TRBD1 (5 bases). This CDR3 contains 17 residues. Germline V lookup: CDR1 MGHRA, CDR2 YSYEKL. Between the trimmed V and J ends, which lost 0 bases and 2 bases, there was a span of 14 bases. The CDR3 is CASSQDSGGRGNQPQHF. CDR3 nucleotides: TGCGCCAGCAGCCAAGACTCGGGGGGTCGTGGCAATCAGCCCCAGCATTTT.

The V call is TRBV4-2, the J call TRBJ2-7; the match to TRBD2 covers 7 bases. The germline V gene has CDR1 LGHNA and CDR2 YNFKEQ. V lost 0 bases to trimming and J lost 4 bases; unmatched junction nucleotides: 3. CDR3 size: 14 residues. CDR3 in amino acids: CASSQDWGGYEQYF. Written as DNA, the CDR3 is TGTGCCAGCAGCCAAGATTGGGGGGGGTACGAGCAGTACTTC.

This sequence joins TRBV7-9 and TRBJ2-3, with D perhaps TRBD2 (7 bases). The CDR3 covers 15 residues. Trimming shortened V by 2 bases and J by 3 bases, and 12 bases separated the two germline ends. Germline CDR1 is SEHNR and CDR2 is FQNEAQ (reference sequence). The CDR3 protein is CASSLRGAGTDTQYF. CDR3 in DNA: TGTGCCAGCAGCTTACGGGGGGCTGGTACAGATACGCAGTATTTT.

J is TRBJ1-3 and V is TRBV7-9; D is unresolved. V was pared by 5 bases and J by 4 bases, with 12 bases between. The CDR3 consists of 14 residues. Per germline, CDR1 SEHNR and CDR2 FQNEAQ (reference sequence). DNA of the CDR3: TGTGCCAGCAGCAACACGGGTAAAGGAAACACCATATATTTT. Its translation is CASSNTGKGNTIYF.

This clone came up a few times. The rearrangement uses TRBV7-2 and TRBJ2-2; weak D call: TRBD1 (5 bases). CDR3 length: 15 amino acids. V gave up 4 bases and J gave up 4 bases, with 13 bases separating them. Per germline, CDR1 SGHTA and CDR2 FQGNSA. The CDR3 DNA follows: TGTGCCAGCAGCTCAGGGTGGGTGGCCACCGGGGAGCTGTTTTTT. Its translation: CASSSGWVATGELFF.

The chain recombines TRBV2 with TRBJ2-2, with 10 bases identical to TRBD2. The V gene end was trimmed by 6 bases and the J gene end by 6 bases; junction bases not matched to a gene: 10. CDR1 SNHLY and CDR2 FYNNEI come from the germline V gene. The CDR3 has 16 residues. CDR3 nucleotides: TGTGCCAGCAGCTCGAGCGGGGGGGCCGGCCCCGGGGAGCTGTTTTTT. This translates into CASSSSGGAGPGELFF.

This clone was detected a few times. V and J are TRBV10-3 and TRBJ2-5, with D possibly TRBD1 on 8 matching bases. V shed 6 bases and J shed 4 bases, with 15 bases lying between them. The CDR3 totals 14 residues. The V gene's germline CDR1 is ENHRY and CDR2 SYGVKD. CDR3 region: CAIRPTGEGETQYF. The CDR3 DNA follows: TGTGCCATCAGACCGACAGGGGAGGGAGAGACCCAGTACTTC.

The chain couples TRBV5-1 to TRBJ2-4; D perhaps matches TRBD2 (6 bases). The CDR3 contains 17 residues. Germline V CDR1 and CDR2: SGHRS, YFSETQ. The ends were cut back, 1 base at V and 0 bases at J, with 14 bases in the middle. CDR3 residues: CASSLKELGGAKNIQYF. The CDR3 nucleotides read TGCGCCAGCAGCTTGAAGGAGCTGGGGGGAGCCAAAAACATTCAGTACTTC.

V and J are TRBV19 and TRBJ1-1; 7 bases align to TRBD1. Trimming at V came to 4 bases and at J to 8 bases, leaving 4 bases not matched to a gene. Germline loops: CDR1 LNHDA, CDR2 SQIVND (reference sequence). CDR3 size: 12 residues. The CDR3 reads CASSTSTGEAFF. DNA of the CDR3: TGTGCCAGTAGTACTTCGACAGGGGAAGCTTTCTTT. Full variable domain (missing parts from reference TRBV19 and TRBJ1-1): DGGITQSPKYLFRKEGQNVTLSCEQNLNHDAMYWYRQDPGQGLRLIYYSQIVNDFQKGDIAEGYSVSREKKESFPLTVTSAQKNPTAFYLCASSTSTGEAFFGQGTRLTVV.

This chain links TRBV18 with TRBJ2-2; no firm D call. With 4 bases removed from V and 8 bases from J, the gap between germline ends came to 14 bases. The germline CDR1 and CDR2 sequences are KGHSH and LQKENI. The CDR3 length is 14 residues. This CDR3 is CASSRPTAVGELFF. The DNA for the CDR3 is TGTGCCAGCTCACGGCCAACGGCGGTGGGGGAGCTGTTTTTT.

The chain uses TRBV5-4 and TRBJ1-1; D might be TRBD1 (6 bases). This CDR3 comprises 12 residues. Between the trimmed V and J ends, which lost 4 bases and 5 bases, there was a span of 9 bases. The V gene's germline CDR1 is SGHNT and CDR2 YYREEE (reference sequence). The CDR3 protein is CASSSRGTEAFF. CDR3 DNA: TGTGCCAGCAGCAGCAGGGGAACTGAAGCTTTCTTT. Combining the CDR3 with reference TRBV5-4 and TRBJ1-1 gives the whole variable domain ETGVTQSPTHLIKTRGQQVTLRCSSQSGHNTVSWYQQALGQGPQFIFQYYREEENGRGNFPPRFSGLQFPNYSSELNVNALELDDSALYLCASSSRGTEAFFGQGTRLTVV.

This clone was counted between two and nine times. The rearrangement links TRBV18 to TRBJ1-6; D perhaps matches TRBD1 (6 bases). The ends were cut back, 3 bases at V and 7 bases at J, with 13 bases in the middle. The CDR3 contains 15 residues. The germline CDR1 and CDR2 sequences are KGHSH and LQKENI. The CDR3 DNA is TGTGCCAGCTCACCGCGGACAGACTTCAATTCACCCCTCCACTTT. Its translation: CASSPRTDFNSPLHF.

The V and J genes are TRBV30 and TRBJ2-1; D remains ambiguous. This CDR3 is built from 10 residues. CDR1 is GTSNPN and CDR2 is SVGIG in the germline V gene (reference sequence). V lost 5 bases, J lost 7 bases, and 6 bases lay in between. The CDR3 DNA sequence: TGTGCCTGGTCTTCGAATGAGCAGTTCTTC. The encoded protein is CAWSSNEQFF.

The chain combines TRBV7-2 with TRBJ1-4; D might be TRBD1 (5 bases). The germline V and J ends were trimmed by 1 base and 8 bases, with 11 bases remaining between them. This CDR3 has 14 amino acids. CDR1 and CDR2 (germline): SGHTA, FQGNSA. The chain's CDR3 is CASSLVGGGEKLFF. The CDR3 DNA reads TGTGCCAGCAGCTTAGTTGGGGGAGGGGAAAAACTGTTTTTT.

The rearrangement joins TRBV5-1 to TRBJ2-5, with 7 bases that match TRBD2. This CDR3 region has 17 residues. Germline values: CDR1 SGHRS, CDR2 YFSETQ. After removal of 4 bases from V and 3 bases from J, the junction contained 15 bases not matched to a gene. The DNA for the CDR3 is TGCGCCAGCAGCCCCCGCCGGGACTACCTGGGGAAAGAGACCCAGTACTTC. Residues: CASSPRRDYLGKETQYF.

The chain joins TRBV7-8 to TRBJ2-1; D possibly corresponds to TRBD1 (6 bases). Per the germline V gene, CDR1 is SGHVS and CDR2 is FQNEAQ. V gave up 8 bases and J gave up 7 bases, with 15 bases separating them. This CDR3 is built from 13 residues. The CDR3 reads CASAWGPDNEQFF. Here the CDR3 DNA reads TGTGCCAGCGCGTGGGGGCCGGATAATGAGCAGTTCTTC.

The genes are TRBV7-3 and TRBJ1-2, with D maybe TRBD1 (6 bases). Germline-derived CDR1 and CDR2 are SGHTA and FQGTGA. The length of the CDR3 is 13 residues. V was shortened by 6 bases and J by 4 bases, with 12 bases between the two germline ends. The CDR3 sequence: CASSHDRRYGYTF. The CDR3, as DNA: TGTGCCAGCAGTCATGACAGGCGCTATGGCTACACCTTC. Complete variable domain (other parts from reference TRBV7-3 and TRBJ1-2): GAGVSQTPSNKVTEKGKYVELRCDPISGHTALYWYRQSLGQGPEFLIYFQGTGAADDSGLPNDRFFAVRPEGSVSTLKIQRTERGDSAVYLCASSHDRRYGYTFGSGTRLTVV.

The chain is built from TRBV9 and TRBJ1-5; tentative D call: TRBD1 (6 bases). V gave up 0 bases and J gave up 6 bases, with 13 bases separating them. The CDR3 length is 15 residues. Per germline, CDR1 SGDLS and CDR2 YYNGEE. The CDR3 coding sequence is TGTGCCAGCAGCGTAGACCCCCAGGGGCGTCAGCCCCAGCATTTT. Encoded protein: CASSVDPQGRQPQHF.

V and J are TRBV2 and TRBJ2-7, with TRBD1 matching 8 bases. Germline lookup yields CDR1 SNHLY and CDR2 FYNNEI. The CDR3 is made up of 12 amino acids. V lost 8 bases to trimming and J lost 4 bases; unmatched junction nucleotides: 4. This chain's CDR3 is CASVTGGYEQYF. The CDR3 DNA is TGTGCCAGCGTTACAGGGGGGTACGAGCAGTACTTC.